This TCR beta chain was obtained from a study of regulatory T cells in long-lasting Graves disease. On the study more broadly: For under 3 months, newly diagnosed Graves' patients had been taking antithyroid drugs.

Indicated time point: newly diagnosed GD, antithyroid drugs for less than 3 months. Following extraction of RNA from PBMCs, that RNA was used to make the TCR library. Library construction for TCR beta used iRepertoire HTBI primers and Arm-PCR of CDR3 regions. In TCRdb, the multiplex PCR reads were re-called with MiXCR into one record per CDR3 protein. The top ten clones hold 30% of a sample with approximately 350,000 distinct CDR3 sequences, 16% of them seen once. This clonotype was seen many times. From germline, CDR1 is SEHNR and CDR2 FQNEAQ (reference sequence). The CDR3 contains 12 residues. V was cut by 5 bases and J by 7 bases, with 11 bases left in between. Separately, the same data were catalogued under a study of T cells in Graves' hyperthyroidism and ophthalmopathy.

Source: peripheral blood mononuclear cells (PBMCs), taken at new diagnosis, from a patient treated with antithyroid drugs. The sequence derives from a man aged 35 to 55 with Graves disease. The chain combines TRBV7-9 with TRBJ1-1; a possible D gene is TRBD1 (5 bases). CDR3: CASSPPDSEAFF. The CDR3 nucleotides are TGTGCCAGCAGCCCCCCAGACAGTGAAGCTTTCTTT.